What follows are 8 T cell receptor beta chains derived from one specimen sequenced in a study of cytomegalovirus exposure and HLA in healthy donors. Amplification used 60 Vbeta primers and 13 Jbeta primers. The method was immunoSEQ multiplex PCR; TCRdb's version includes in-frame clones alone and lacks a portion of them. This sample lists 65,000 to 85,000 clones; its ten largest clones have roughly 2.6%. Sequencing was carried out using PBMCs. Source of these receptors: a female donor in good health and CMV-seropositive.

V is TRBV10-3 and J is TRBJ2-2; 8 nucleotides match TRBD1. V trimming: 4 bases; J trimming: 1 base; junction bases outside the gene matches: 2. Germline lookup yields CDR1 ENHRY and CDR2 SYGVKD. This CDR3 is 15 amino acids long. The CDR3 sequence: CAISGGQVNTGELFF. The CDR3 DNA is TGTGCCATCAGTGGGGGACAGGTGAACACCGGGGAGCTGTTTTTT.

The V and J genes are TRBV9 and TRBJ2-3; D might be TRBD2 (6 bases). The CDR3 contains 14 residues. V was cut by 0 bases and J by 4 bases, with 9 bases left in between. CDR1 is SGDLS and CDR2 is YYNGEE in the germline V gene. The CDR3 reads CASSVDGGADTQYF. CDR3 bases: TGTGCCAGCAGCGTAGACGGGGGAGCAGATACGCAGTATTTT.

CDR3 amino acids: CASSLGVRGNTEAFF. The CDR3 DNA sequence: TGTGCCAGCAGCTTAGGGGTCAGGGGAAACACTGAAGCTTTCTTT. The V and J genes are TRBV11-3 and TRBJ1-1; tentatively, D is TRBD1 (6 bases). Per the germline V gene, CDR1 is SGHNT and CDR2 is YENEEA. This CDR3 has 15 amino acids. V was cut by 1 base and J by 2 bases, with 11 bases left in between.

This chain uses TRBV29-1 with TRBJ2-1; a weak D match, TRBD2 (7 bases). V gave up 3 bases and J gave up 7 bases, with 10 bases separating them. This CDR3 has 12 amino acids. The germline gives CDR1 SQVTM, CDR2 ANQGSEA. In DNA, the CDR3 is TGCAGCGTTGATGAGGGGGGGAATGAGCAGTTCTTC. Translating gives CSVDEGGNEQFF.

The rearrangement joins TRBV4-1 to TRBJ2-5; possibly TRBD2 for D (5 bases). The CDR3 covers 15 residues. Germline V gene data show CDR1 as MGHRA and CDR2 as YSYEKL. The V end was cut by 6 bases, the J end by 3 bases, with 17 bases between. CDR3 bases: TGCGCCAGCAGTCCAAGTCCGAGGGAGAAAGAGACCCAGTACTTC. Translation gives CASSPSPREKETQYF.

The chain joins TRBV7-9 to TRBJ1-3, with D unresolved. V lost 0 bases, J lost 3 bases, and 9 bases lay in between. Looked up from germline, CDR1 is SEHNR and CDR2 is FQNEAQ (reference sequence). The CDR3 runs to 15 residues. CDR3 sequence reads: CASSLALGSGNTIYF. The CDR3 coding sequence is TGTGCCAGCAGCTTAGCGCTGGGCAGTGGAAACACCATATATTTT.

The J gene is TRBJ2-3, the V gene TRBV7-3; TRBD1 matches at 7 bases. The ends lost 5 bases at V and 1 base at J; junction bases unmatched: 6. Germline V gives CDR1 SGHTA, CDR2 FQGTGA. The CDR3 loop spans 15 amino acids. The CDR3 region is CASSPGTAGTDTQYF. In DNA, the CDR3 is TGTGCCAGCAGCCCCGGGACAGCTGGCACAGATACGCAGTATTTT.

The chain is built from TRBV28 and TRBJ1-5; 7 positions agree with TRBD1. CDR1 and CDR2 from the germline V gene are MDHEN and SYDVKM. V lost 5 bases and J lost 5; bases outside the gene matches: 6. The CDR3 length is 14 residues. In DNA form, the CDR3 reads TGTGCCAGCAGTCAAGACAGGGTCCATCAGCCCCAGCATTTT. Translating it yields CASSQDRVHQPQHF.